This paragraph reports one T cell receptor beta chain. This record comes from a study of blood T cell repertoires in COVID-19. Whole-study context: Samples came from the United States, Italy and Spain, spanning acute and convalescent COVID-19. Nucleic acid was either cDNA or gDNA, and it came from T cells, B-cell-depleted T cells, or PBMCs.

Produced via immunoSEQ multiplex PCR; TCRdb's table is partial and in-frame only. The sample records some 170,000 clones, approximately 85% being singletons. Cohorts were assigned according to the clinical history that participants reported. Either two negative PCRs, clearance, or symptom resolution qualified Cohort 3 donors as recovered. The length of the CDR3 is 19 residues. Trimming took 4 bases from V and 0 from J, leaving 21 bases between them. The V call is TRBV23-1, the J call TRBJ2-2, with a tentative D call TRBD1 (8 bases). TRBV23-1 belongs to the ORF category, with a function that is uncertain. Material: PBMCs or T cells enriched from blood (not recorded which). The sequence was collected from a man between 40 and 49 years old who had recovered from COVID-19. The CDR3 DNA sequence: TGCGCCAGCAGTCTTGCCGGACAGGGAGGGATTACGAACACCGGGGAGCTGTTTTTT. As protein: CASSLAGQGGITNTGELFF.